Below are 28 T cell receptor beta chains sequenced from a single sample in a study. Via MiXCR, TCRdb re-called the 5' RACE reads, giving one row per CDR3 protein. In the table there are around 50,000 distinct CDR3 sequences, 28% of which are singletons. Input material: tumor-infiltrating memory CD4+ T cells sorted from the breast tumor. Specified subset: memory CD4+ T cells, CD4+CD45RO+CD25-. The source of these receptors is a female donor with breast cancer.

The count of this clonotype is one. This may arise from a read error, as a much more abundant clone is one base away. The rearrangement links TRBV6-5 to TRBJ1-2; maybe TRBD1 (6 bases). Trimming pared 5 bases from V and 12 bases from J, leaving 22 bases between. The germline gives CDR1 MNHEY, CDR2 SVGAGI. There are 14 residues in the CDR3. Written as DNA, the CDR3 is TGTGCCAGCAGTCCCTCCCCAGGCTTGGGGGGCCACACCTTC. This gives the protein CASSPSPGLGGHTF.

This clonotype has just a few counts. The junction shows a germline mismatch at one end, possibly a read error. The rearrangement links TRBV7-3 to TRBJ2-3; D call uncertain. There are 13 residues in the CDR3. Germline loops: CDR1 SGHTA, CDR2 FQGTGA. The CDR3 bases are TGTGCCAGCAGCCCATTAAACACAGCTACGCAGTATTTT. Protein: CASSPLNTATQYF.

The J gene is TRBJ2-3, the V gene TRBV29-1; D might be TRBD1 or TRBD2, each matching 5 bases. This CDR3 is 14 amino acids long. The germline CDR1 and CDR2 sequences are SQVTM and ANQGSEA. For the CDR3, the DNA is TGCAGTTCCCGGGGCGCGGTCGTGTCGGATACGCAGTATTTT. Translation: CSSRGAVVSDTQYF.

J is TRBJ1-1 and V is TRBV10-3; D is uncertain. With 9 bases removed from V and 1 base from J, the gap between germline ends came to 9 bases. Germline V lookup: CDR1 ENHRY, CDR2 SYGVKD. The CDR3 is 12 residues long. For the CDR3, the DNA is TGTGCCATAGGACGGCCGAACACTGAAGCTTTCTTT. Residues: CAIGRPNTEAFF.

The gene calls are TRBV24-1 and TRBJ2-7, with D possibly matching TRBD1 (6 bases). With 3 bases removed from V and 6 bases from J, the gap between germline ends came to 11 bases. The CDR3 runs 13 residues. Germline V lookup: CDR1 KGHDR, CDR2 SFDVKD. This CDR3 reads CATSDTGFGEQYF. CDR3 sequence (DNA): TGTGCCACCAGTGATACAGGGTTCGGCGAGCAGTACTTC.

This chain joins TRBV5-1 and TRBJ1-1, with a possible D match to TRBD1 (5 bases). The CDR3 has 14 amino acids. The ends were cut back, 7 bases at V and 4 bases at J, with 17 bases in the middle. Per germline, CDR1 SGHRS and CDR2 YFSETQ. Here the CDR3 reads CASGDPTRGTEAFF. CDR3 sequence (DNA): TGCGCCAGCGGGGACCCCACGAGGGGCACTGAAGCTTTCTTT.

This chain uses TRBV5-6 with TRBJ1-2; a possible D gene is TRBD1 (5 bases). Trimming removed 1 base from V and 6 bases from J, with 10 bases in between. The CDR3 consists of 13 residues. Germline CDR1 and CDR2: SGHDT and YYEEEE. CDR3 bases: TGTGCCAGCAGCTTGCAAGGGACCCATGGCTACACCTTC. Translating it yields CASSLQGTHGYTF.

This clonotype was seen only a few times. The chain is built from TRBV7-6 and TRBJ2-1; the D is unclear. This CDR3 has 15 amino acids. CDR1 and CDR2 (germline): SGHVS, FNYEAQ. V was shortened by 2 bases and J by 0 bases, with 8 bases between the two germline ends. CDR3 protein: CASSLFPSSYNEQFF. The CDR3 region has the DNA TGTGCCAGCAGCTTATTCCCTTCCTCCTACAATGAGCAGTTCTTC.

V usage is TRBV7-2 and J usage is TRBJ1-6; 8 nucleotides line up with TRBD1. Germline values: CDR1 SGHTA, CDR2 FQGNSA. There are 12 residues in the CDR3. Trimming took 8 bases from V and 9 from J; bases not matched to a gene: 3. The DNA for the CDR3 is TGTGCCAGCTGCGGACAGGGTTCACCCCTCCACTTT. Protein: CASCGQGSPLHF.

This clonotype has just a few counts. CDR3 in DNA: TGTGCCAGCAGCTTAGATACACTGACTGAAGCTTTCTTT. This codes for CASSLDTLTEAFF. The chain combines TRBV7-9 with TRBJ1-1; the D is unclear. Trimming shortened V by 1 base and J by 5 bases, and 8 bases separated the two germline ends. Germline V CDR1 and CDR2: SEHNR, FQNEAQ (reference sequence). The CDR3 has 13 residues. The full variable domain, rest sourced from reference TRBV7-9 and TRBJ1-1, is DTGVSQNPRHKITKRGQNVTFRCDPISEHNRLYWYRQTLGQGPEFLTYFQNEAQLEKSRLLSDRFSAERPKGSFSTLEIQRTEQGDSAMYLCASSLDTLTEAFFGQGTRLTVV.

This clonotype came up a few times. The chain couples TRBV20-1 to TRBJ2-3; D is ambiguous. The CDR3 loop spans 13 amino acids. Germline V gives CDR1 DFQATT, CDR2 SNEGSKA (reference sequence). Trimming pared 5 bases from V and 3 bases from J, leaving 12 bases between. The DNA of the CDR3 is TGCAGTGCTCTCAACTGGGGAACAGATACGCAGTATTTT. Amino acid sequence: CSALNWGTDTQYF.

Only one count was recorded for this clonotype. Since a much larger clone is just one base distant, this may be a read error. The J gene is TRBJ2-1, the V gene TRBV6-5, with 7 nucleotides matching TRBD1. The CDR3 loop spans 18 amino acids. In germline, CDR1 is MNHEY, CDR2 SVGAGI. V lost 6 bases to trimming and J lost 0 bases; unmatched junction nucleotides: 14. CDR3 DNA sequence: TGTGCCAGCAGGTCCATCAAACAAGGGACAGACTCCTACAATGAGCAGTTCTTC. Translation: CASRSIKQGTDSYNEQFF.

The chain uses TRBV2 and TRBJ1-2, with D unclear. V was shortened by 2 bases and J by 7 bases, with 14 bases between the two germline ends. Germline V gene lookup returns CDR1 SNHLY and CDR2 FYNNEI. CDR3 length: 14 amino acids. The CDR3 is CASSERISLGGYTF. In DNA form, the CDR3 reads TGTGCCAGCAGTGAAAGGATATCCCTCGGTGGCTACACCTTC.

A few counts support this clonotype. CDR3 loop: CASSPQGQGSYGYTF. DNA of the CDR3: TGTGCCAGCTCACCACAGGGACAGGGGTCCTATGGCTACACCTTC. The J gene is TRBJ1-2, the V gene TRBV18; 10 positions match TRBD1. The V segment lost 1 base and the J segment 4 bases; nucleotides outside the gene matches: 3. The CDR3 contains 15 residues. CDR1 is KGHSH and CDR2 is LQKENI in the germline V gene. Based on the CDR3 plus reference TRBV18 and TRBJ1-2, the full variable domain is NAGVMQNPRHLVRRRGQEARLRCSPMKGHSHVYWYRQLPEEGLKFMVYLQKENIIDESGMPKERFSAEFPKEGPSILRIQQVVRGDSAAYFCASSPQGQGSYGYTFGSGTRLTVV.

This clonotype was detected a few times. V gene TRBV4-2 combines with J gene TRBJ2-1; the D call may be TRBD1 or TRBD2 (5 bases each). Trimming removed 3 bases from V and 2 bases from J, with 11 bases in between. This CDR3 has 15 residues. Per the germline V gene, CDR1 is LGHNA and CDR2 is YNFKEQ. CDR3 loop: CASSQVRDPYNEQFF. The CDR3 DNA reads as TGTGCCAGCAGCCAGGTCCGGGACCCCTACAATGAGCAGTTCTTC.

CDR3 residues: CASSYRPGTGSYTF. In DNA form, the CDR3 reads TGTGCCAGCAGTTACCGTCCCGGGACAGGGAGCTACACCTTC. This chain joins TRBV6-5 and TRBJ1-2, with TRBD1 matching over 9 bases. V shed 2 bases and J 9 bases; nucleotides not matched to a gene: 7. Per the germline V gene, CDR1 is MNHEY and CDR2 is SVGAGI. CDR3 length equals 14 residues.

Regarding this clonotype: The CDR3 carries no conserved terminal phenylalanine or tryptophan, so it likely arises from a read error. The DNA is left out, because the CDR3 cannot be placed on it with certainty; the CDR3 is given as TCRdb lists it. The chain combines TRBV20-1 with TRBJ2-7; the table's D call TRBD2 went unverified against the DNA. The CDR3 region is 14 residues in length, termini included. Germline assignment: CDR1 DFQATT and CDR2 SNEGSKA (reference sequence). The CDR3 reads CSANLWQGPATSTL.

The J gene is TRBJ1-1, the V gene TRBV11-3; TRBD1 aligns across 7 bases. The CDR3 contains 15 residues. J lost 8 bases, V lost 3 bases, and 12 bases had no gene match. In germline, CDR1 is SGHNT, CDR2 YENEEA. CDR3 protein: CASSLLTGSYSEAFF. CDR3 nucleotides: TGTGCCAGCAGCTTGCTGACAGGGTCGTATTCAGAAGCTTTCTTT.

The rearrangement links TRBV7-6 to TRBJ1-2, with D possibly matching TRBD1 (5 bases). Trimming left V 5 bases short and J 5 bases short, with 15 bases between. The CDR3 consists of 14 residues. The germline V gene has CDR1 SGHVS and CDR2 FNYEAQ. CDR3 loop: CASSPVRDPYGYTF. The CDR3 region has the DNA TGTGCCAGCAGCCCAGTCAGGGACCCGTATGGCTACACCTTC.

The chain has TRBV12-3 or TRBV12-4 and TRBJ2-3, with a weak D call TRBD2 (6 bases). CDR3 length: 18 residues. Trimming shortened V by 3 bases and J by 2 bases, and 21 bases separated the two germline ends. CDR3 in DNA: TGTGCCAGCAGTTTGGGCTCCGGAGGGCGGTGGAACACAGATACGCAGTATTTT. As protein: CASSLGSGGRWNTDTQYF.

This clonotype was seen ten or more times. The rearrangement links TRBV6-5 to TRBJ1-2; 7 bases align to TRBD1. The V segment lost 6 bases and the J segment 8 bases; nucleotides outside the gene matches: 6. Germline V lookup: CDR1 MNHEY, CDR2 SVGAGI. The CDR3 covers 12 residues. The CDR3 nucleotides read TGTGCCAGCAGCACAGGGGATCGGGGCTACACCTTC. Translated: CASSTGDRGYTF.

V is TRBV7-3 and J is TRBJ2-3; 8 bases match TRBD1. The CDR3 is made up of 16 amino acids. Germline loops: CDR1 SGHTA, CDR2 FQGTGA. Trimming removed 2 bases from V and 5 bases from J; junction bases left unmatched: 9. CDR3 DNA sequence: TGTGCCAGCAGCTTAGAGGCAGGGGGCCGGGGAGATACGCAGTATTTT. This sequence encodes CASSLEAGGRGDTQYF.

The rearrangement uses TRBV27 and TRBJ2-3, with D possibly matching TRBD2 (5 bases). Germline assignment: CDR1 MNHEY and CDR2 SMNVEV (reference sequence). This CDR3 is built from 14 residues. V dropped 3 bases and J dropped 4 bases, with 11 bases sitting between them. In DNA form, the CDR3 reads TGTGCCAGCAGTTTTCGGCGGGCAGCAGATACGCAGTATTTT. This codes for CASSFRRAADTQYF.

This clonotype was counted a few times. DNA for the CDR3: TGTGCCAGCAGCGTGGACGGATCCTACAATGAGCAGTTCTTC. Translating gives CASSVDGSYNEQFF. The J gene is TRBJ2-1, the V gene TRBV7-2; D is unresolved. The CDR3 length is 14 residues. The germline CDR1 and CDR2 sequences are SGHTA and FQGNSA. V lost 5 bases, J lost 1 base, and 9 bases lay in between.

The chain recombines TRBV5-4 with TRBJ2-3; D ambiguous. V shed 4 bases and J shed 0 bases, with 15 bases lying between them. Looked up from germline, CDR1 is SGHNT and CDR2 is YYREEE (reference sequence). This CDR3 is 16 amino acids long. The CDR3 sequence: CASSLKLAGSTDTQYF. CDR3 bases: TGTGCCAGCAGCCTGAAATTGGCAGGAAGCACAGATACGCAGTATTTT.

The chain couples TRBV29-1 to TRBJ2-5; weak D call: TRBD1 (7 bases). CDR3 size: 14 residues. With 1 base removed from V and 1 base from J, the gap between germline ends came to 10 bases. Germline V lookup: CDR1 SQVTM, CDR2 ANQGSEA. CDR3 nucleotides: TGCAGCGTTGAAGGCGGGACAGCCCAAGAGACCCAGTACTTC. It codes for CSVEGGTAQETQYF.

This chain uses TRBV6-1 with TRBJ2-3, with D perhaps matching TRBD2 (6 bases). The germline CDR1 and CDR2 sequences are MNHNS and SASEGT. The CDR3 sequence is 14 residues long. Trimming left V 5 bases short and J 4 bases short, with 13 bases between. CDR3 residues: CASSLDWDSDTQYF. CDR3 nucleotide sequence: TGTGCCAGCAGTCTGGACTGGGACTCAGATACGCAGTATTTT.

The chain carries TRBV6-1 and TRBJ1-2, with D perhaps TRBD1 (6 bases). Deletions cut 5 bases from V and 10 bases from J, with 17 bases between. The germline gives CDR1 MNHNS, CDR2 SASEGT. This CDR3 region has 13 residues. The CDR3 nucleotides are TGTGCCAGCAGTTACTCGACAGGATGGAACTACACCTTC. It codes for CASSYSTGWNYTF.